The rows below give T cell receptor beta chains drawn from one sample of a study of T cell responses to AZD1222 COVID-19 vaccine. Clones were read by immunoSEQ multiplex PCR, and TCRdb kept only the in-frame ones, dropping some. The sample lists about 120,000 clones; 92% were seen once. The source material was peripheral blood, sampled 28 days after the second AZD1222 dose. The source is an adult who received the AZD1222 COVID-19 vaccine. Each CDR3 is given with its conserved first and last residue. A D gene is named only where the DNA matches it firmly. Expanded clones get a size class; other rows say once, few or many, or leave the size out.

TRBJ2-3 TRBV5-5 TRBD1 few TGTGCCAGCAGCTCCCAGGGGGACGATACGCAGTATTTT CASSSQGDDTQYF
TRBJ1-3 TRBV30 NA once TGTGCCTGGAGTGGTCTGGGGATCTCTGGAAACACCATATATTTT CAWSGLGISGNTIYF
TRBJ2-7 TRBV5-6 NA NA TGTGCCAGCAGCTTGGGGATCACCAACGAGCAGTACTTC CASSLGITNEQYF
TRBJ1-4 TRBV28 NA few TGTGCCAGCAGCGTCAAGCCCTCGGTTGAAAAACTGTTTTTT CASSVKPSVEKLFF
TRBJ1-6 TRBV19 NA NA TGTGCCAGTAGTGACACTTCGCCCAACTATAATTCACCCCTCCACTTT CASSDTSPNYNSPLHF
TRBJ2-5 TRBV9 TRBD2 NA TGTGCCAGCAGCGTGTCGACTAGCAGGTTGGAGACCCAGTACTTC CASSVSTSRLETQYF
TRBJ2-6 TRBV6-5 NA NA TGTGCCAGCACCGCCCTAAGTTCCGGGGCCAACGTCCTGACTTTC CASTALSSGANVLTF
TRBJ2-2 TRBV27 NA NA TGTGCCAGCAGTTCCCGTAGACAGAACACCGGGGAGCTGTTTTTT CASSSRRQNTGELFF
TRBJ1-3 TRBV10-3 TRBD1 NA TGTGCCATCAGTGAAACCCAGGGGGCCAATGGAAACACCATATATTTT CAISETQGANGNTIYF
TRBJ1-1 TRBV2 NA NA TGTGCCAGCAGTGAATCGGGGCGGGGTGAAGCTTTCTTT CASSESGRGEAFF
TRBJ2-2 TRBV14 NA NA TGTGCCAGCGGGGGAGTTTCGAACACCGGGGAGCTGTTTTTT CASGGVSNTGELFF
TRBJ2-5 TRBV6-5 NA NA TGTGCCAGCAGTCCTCAAGTGGGGAAAGAGACCCAGTACTTC CASSPQVGKETQYF
TRBJ2-1 TRBV27 TRBD2 NA TGTGCCAGCAGCCCGAGATTAGGACTAGACAATGAGCAGTTCTTC CASSPRLGLDNEQFF
TRBJ1-1 TRBV28 NA NA TGTGCCAGCAGTGTAAACCTTGAAGCTTTCTTT CASSVNLEAFF
TRBJ2-1 TRBV9 NA NA TGTGCCAGCAGCGATGCGGGACAAATCTACAATGAGCAGTTCTTC CASSDAGQIYNEQFF
TRBJ2-7 TRBV19 NA NA TGTGCCAGTAGTATATTCGGGAGAGAATCCCCGCGCGAGCAGTACTTC CASSIFGRESPREQYF
TRBJ1-5 TRBV19 NA NA TGTGCCAGTAGTATGTGGAATAGCAATCAGCCCCAGCATTTT CASSMWNSNQPQHF
TRBJ1-6 TRBV10-2 TRBD1 NA TGCGCCAGCAGTGACGTCAGGGGGTTCAATTCACCCCTCCACTTT CASSDVRGFNSPLHF